The 4 T cell receptor beta chains given below trace back to one sample, sequenced in a study of CD8 T cells in Susac syndrome. Reverse transcription used roughly 0.45 to 1 ug RNA and random hexamers. TCRdb recomputed calls from the immunoSEQ multiplex PCR reads with MiXCR, one row per CDR3 protein. The data contain some 140,000 distinct CDR3 sequences, 95% of them singletons. The sample was CD8+ T cells from PBMCs. These receptors originate from a human donor with Susac syndrome.

The genes are TRBV13 and TRBJ2-1; D may be TRBD2 (6 bases). CDR1 is PRHDT and CDR2 is FYEKMQ in the germline V gene (reference sequence). V dropped 3 bases and J dropped 6 bases, with 12 bases sitting between them. The CDR3 is made up of 14 amino acids. CDR3 in amino acids: CASSFLAEVNEQFF. As DNA, the CDR3 is TGTGCCAGCAGCTTCTTAGCGGAGGTCAATGAGCAGTTCTTC.

The chain's CDR3 is CASSDETYEQYF. In DNA, the CDR3 is TGTGCCAGCAGTGACGAAACCTACGAGCAGTACTTC. This chain links TRBV14 with TRBJ2-7, with unresolved D. Looked up from germline, CDR1 is SGHDN and CDR2 is FVKESK. CDR3 length equals 12 residues. Trimming took off 6 bases at V and 2 bases at J, with 8 bases between the two ends. Looking up the rest from reference TRBV14 and TRBJ2-7 gives the full variable domain: EAGVTQFPSHSVIEKGQTVTLRCDPISGHDNLYWYRRVMGKEIKFLLHFVKESKQDESGMPNNRFLAERTGGTYSTLKVQPAELEDSGVYFCASSDETYEQYFGPGTRLTVT.

The chain couples TRBV30 to TRBJ2-1, with D hard to call. CDR1 GTSNPN and CDR2 SVGIG come from the germline V gene (reference sequence). The V and J ends lost 4 bases and 3 bases respectively, with 7 bases between them. The CDR3 totals 12 residues. The CDR3 region has the DNA TGTGCCTGGACAGATTACTACAATGAGCAGTTCTTC. Residues: CAWTDYYNEQFF.

This clonotype appeared a single time. The chain is built from TRBV29-1 and TRBJ2-7; TRBD1 might be the D (5 bases). From germline, CDR1 is SQVTM and CDR2 ANQGSEA. V dropped 6 bases and J dropped 0 bases, with 12 bases sitting between them. CDR3 length equals 13 residues. CDR3 residues: CSVLTDYSYEQYF. CDR3 DNA sequence: TGCAGCGTCTTGACAGATTACTCCTACGAGCAGTACTTC.